One and the same sample provided the 30 T cell receptor beta chains below, sequenced in a study of cytomegalovirus exposure and HLA in healthy donors. PCR amplification relied on 60 Vbeta primers (plus 13 Jbeta primers). Generated by immunoSEQ multiplex PCR, the TCRdb table keeps only in-frame clones and is missing some. The sample lists 130,000 to 150,000 clones; around 77% were seen once. Sequencing was done on a sample of PBMCs. All receptors come from a man under 40 in good health and CMV-seronegative.

The J gene is TRBJ2-5, the V gene TRBV7-9; D possibly corresponds to TRBD1 (8 bases). The germline V and J ends were trimmed by 4 bases and 4 bases, with 16 bases remaining between them. There are 15 residues in the CDR3. Germline-derived CDR1 and CDR2 are SEHNR and FQNEAQ (reference sequence). CDR3 in DNA: TGTGCCAGCAGCTCGTCGGACAGGGAGGGAGAGACCCAGTACTTC. Amino acid sequence: CASSSSDREGETQYF.

The chain joins TRBV6-1 to TRBJ1-3, with D maybe TRBD1 (5 bases). V lost 7 bases and J 3 bases, leaving 10 bases between the germline ends. Germline CDR1 and CDR2: MNHNS and SASEGT. This CDR3 has 13 residues. CDR3 in DNA: TGTGCCAGCATAACGGGGGTTGGAAACACCATATATTTT. Protein sequence: CASITGVGNTIYF.

The chain carries TRBV6-6 and TRBJ2-5; 8 bases line up with TRBD2. The ends lost 6 bases at V and 5 bases at J; junction bases unmatched: 14. The germline CDR1 and CDR2 sequences are MNHNY and SVGAGI (reference sequence). The CDR3 has 16 residues. CDR3 sequence: CASSDRSGRAVETQYF. The CDR3 bases are TGTGCCAGCAGCGACCGAAGCGGGAGAGCCGTGGAGACCCAGTACTTC.

The V call is TRBV5-4, the J call TRBJ2-5; 8 nucleotides match TRBD1. The J call may be mistaken, given a closer DNA end match to TRBJ2-7. There are 13 residues in the CDR3. CDR1 is SGHNT and CDR2 is YYREEE in the germline V gene (reference sequence). Here the CDR3 reads CASSLDRGYEQYF. In DNA form, the CDR3 reads TGTGCCAGCAGCTTAGACAGGGGCTACGAGCAGTACTTC.

This chain joins TRBV4-2 and TRBJ1-3, with unresolved D. Trimming removed 0 bases at V and 4 bases at J, with 7 bases between. The CDR3 runs 14 residues. Per germline, CDR1 LGHNA and CDR2 YNFKEQ. CDR3 sequence: CASSQDLAGNTIYF. The CDR3 DNA reads TGTGCCAGCAGCCAAGATTTGGCCGGAAACACCATATATTTT.

The chain recombines TRBV13 with TRBJ2-2; D may be TRBD2 (5 bases). Germline CDR1 and CDR2: PRHDT and FYEKMQ (reference sequence). Trimming removed 5 bases at V and 5 bases at J, with 12 bases between. The length of the CDR3 is 14 residues. CDR3 amino acids: CASSRPGITGELFF. Here the CDR3 DNA reads TGTGCCAGCAGCCGGCCCGGGATAACCGGGGAGCTGTTTTTT.

This clone occurred a few times. This chain joins TRBV5-1 and TRBJ1-1, with 11 bases identical to TRBD1. J gave up 7 bases and V 4 bases, and 9 bases lay outside the gene matches. Germline loops: CDR1 SGHRS, CDR2 YFSETQ. The CDR3 is 15 residues long. CDR3 nucleotides: TGCGCCAGCAGCCAGTGGGACAGGGGGGGTGATGAAGCTTTCTTT. It translates to CASSQWDRGGDEAFF.

The rearrangement links TRBV5-1 to TRBJ1-2, with TRBD1 matching 10 bases. CDR1 SGHRS and CDR2 YFSETQ come from the germline V gene. J was trimmed by 7 bases and V by 0 bases; bases with no gene match: 3. This CDR3 is 14 amino acids long. In DNA, the CDR3 is TGCGCCAGCAGCTTGGAGGGACAGGGGACTGGCTACACCTTC. It yields the protein CASSLEGQGTGYTF.

The chain recombines TRBV10-2 with TRBJ1-2; the match to TRBD1 covers 8 bases. J lost 7 bases, V lost 3 bases, and 4 bases had no gene match. Germline CDR1 and CDR2: WSHSY and SAAADI. The CDR3 totals 13 residues. The DNA for the CDR3 is TGCGCCAGCAGTGACAGGGGGCTTGGTGGCTACACCTTC. Its protein product is CASSDRGLGGYTF.

The CDR3 sequence: CASSYSTGRGLFF. DNA of the CDR3: TGTGCCAGCAGTTACTCGACAGGTCGTGGGCTGTTTTTT. V and J are TRBV6-5 and TRBJ2-2; D is perhaps TRBD1 (6 bases). The CDR3 is made up of 13 amino acids. Germline CDR1 is MNHEY and CDR2 is SVGAGI. The V and J ends lost 0 bases and 13 bases respectively, with 12 bases between them.

The genes are TRBV6-4 and TRBJ1-1, with TRBD1 as a possible D gene (6 bases). CDR3 length equals 17 residues. The germline V gene encodes CDR1 MRHNA and CDR2 SNTAGT. Trimming cost V 8 bases and J 5 bases, with 27 bases left between them. CDR3 sequence (DNA): TGTGCCAGCGGAGGAGGGGGGAGGGGCCCCGGTGAGACTGAAGCTTTCTTT. Translating it yields CASGGGGRGPGETEAFF.

This chain links TRBV4-2 with TRBJ1-2, with D possibly being TRBD1 (5 bases). The CDR3 is 16 amino acids. The ends were cut back, 4 bases at V and 4 bases at J, with 19 bases in the middle. Germline lookup yields CDR1 LGHNA and CDR2 YNFKEQ. The CDR3 protein is CASSPGGTQGLYGYTF. CDR3 DNA: TGTGCCAGCAGCCCGGGGGGGACTCAGGGACTCTATGGCTACACCTTC.

The V and J genes are TRBV20-1 and TRBJ2-7; D is perhaps TRBD1 (6 bases). The V end was cut by 1 base, the J end by 10 bases, with 11 bases between. Germline values: CDR1 DFQATT, CDR2 SNEGSKA (reference sequence). The length of the CDR3 is 11 residues. The CDR3 nucleotides read TGCAGTGCTAGAGGGCAGGGGCATCAGTACTTC. Amino acid sequence: CSARGQGHQYF.

The chain carries TRBV6-5 and TRBJ1-6; 9 nucleotides align to TRBD1. CDR3 size: 15 residues. Losses at the gene ends were 1 base for V and 8 bases for J; bases not matched to a gene: 3. CDR1 MNHEY and CDR2 SVGAGI come from the germline V gene. The CDR3: CASSYYGTGYSPLHF. The CDR3 bases are TGTGCCAGCAGTTACTATGGGACAGGGTATTCACCCCTCCACTTT.

The CDR3 DNA reads as TGTGCCAGCAGTTACGACAAATACTACGAGCAGTACTTC. This encodes CASSYDKYYEQYF. The chain links TRBV6-5 to TRBJ2-7; unclear D gene. The germline CDR1 and CDR2 sequences are MNHEY and SVGAGI. With 2 bases removed from V and 3 bases from J, the gap between germline ends came to 8 bases. This CDR3 comprises 13 residues.

This clone was picked up one time. This chain uses TRBV11-2 with TRBJ1-2; TRBD1 might be the D (5 bases). This CDR3 comprises 14 residues. The germline V gene has CDR1 SGHAT and CDR2 FQNNGV. V was clipped by 4 bases and J by 0 bases, with 9 bases between them. CDR3 amino acids: CASSSHRTNYGYTF. The CDR3 DNA reads as TGTGCCAGCAGCTCCCACAGGACTAACTATGGCTACACCTTC.

This clone was seen just once. The chain combines TRBV7-9 with TRBJ2-7; D is possibly TRBD2 (5 bases). Germline V CDR1 and CDR2: SEHNR, FQNEAQ (reference sequence). Trimming shortened V by 1 base and J by 6 bases, and 16 bases separated the two germline ends. The CDR3 covers 15 residues. Here the CDR3 reads CASSLEGGWAGEQYF. The CDR3 DNA reads TGTGCCAGCAGCTTAGAGGGCGGGTGGGCTGGCGAGCAGTACTTC.

This clone was observed a few times. The chain's CDR3 is CASIGGHGYTF. The CDR3 DNA is TGTGCCAGCATCGGAGGACATGGCTACACCTTC. The V gene is TRBV25-1, the J gene TRBJ1-2, with D hard to call. The CDR3 runs to 11 residues. Germline CDR1 is MGHDK and CDR2 is SYGVNS. Trimming took off 7 bases at V and 6 bases at J, with 9 bases between the two ends.

This clone was picked up a small number of times. The chain uses TRBV6-1 and TRBJ2-7; 7 positions match TRBD1. The V and J ends lost 4 bases and 6 bases, in that order; junction bases with no gene match: 6. There are 13 residues in the CDR3. Germline CDR1 reads MNHNS; CDR2 reads SASEGT. The CDR3 protein is CASSARGRIEQYF. For the CDR3, the DNA is TGTGCCAGCAGTGCAAGGGGGCGCATCGAGCAGTACTTC.

The table lists this clone with a few counts. This sequence joins TRBV5-1 and TRBJ2-5, with 9 bases matching TRBD1. This CDR3 region has 15 residues. V lost 1 base, J lost 4 bases, and 5 bases stayed unmatched. CDR1 and CDR2 from the germline V gene are SGHRS and YFSETQ. The CDR3 DNA is TGCGCCAGCAGCTTGTCTGGACAGGGGATAGAGACCCAGTACTTC. Its protein is CASSLSGQGIETQYF.

The genes are TRBV27 and TRBJ2-1; tentatively, D is TRBD2 (5 bases). Trimming removed 7 bases at V and 2 bases at J, with 15 bases between. There are 15 residues in the CDR3. Germline V gene data show CDR1 as MNHEY and CDR2 as SMNVEV (reference sequence). The chain's CDR3 is CASTLRAQTYNEQFF. CDR3 coding DNA: TGTGCCAGCACATTGAGGGCACAAACCTACAATGAGCAGTTCTTC.

This clone appeared a few times. The chain carries TRBV28 and TRBJ1-4; 9 bases align to TRBD1. The CDR3 has 16 amino acids. With 5 bases clipped from V and 5 bases from J, the junction kept 9 bases outside the gene matches. Germline V lookup: CDR1 MDHEN, CDR2 SYDVKM. Written as DNA, the CDR3 is TGTGCCAGCAGTCACCCGTGGACAGGGGACAATGAAAAACTGTTTTTT. It is translated as CASSHPWTGDNEKLFF.

About this clone itself: Other DNA sequences in the same sample also yield this CDR3. The J gene is TRBJ2-7, the V gene TRBV28; a possible D gene is TRBD2 (5 bases). Per the germline V gene, CDR1 is MDHEN and CDR2 is SYDVKM. V was trimmed by 6 bases and J by 4 bases, leaving 10 bases between them. The CDR3 runs to 12 residues. The CDR3 protein is CASSRGSYEQYF. The CDR3 nucleotides read TGTGCCAGCAGCAGAGGGTCATACGAGCAGTACTTC.

The CDR3 spells CASSSQRTGLVTDTQYF. CDR3 nucleotide sequence: TGTGCCAGCAGCTCTCAAAGGACAGGACTCGTCACAGATACGCAGTATTTT. The chain uses TRBV7-9 and TRBJ2-3; 7 bases map to TRBD1. Germline V gene data show CDR1 as SEHNR and CDR2 as FQNEAQ (reference sequence). V gave up 4 bases and J gave up 2 bases; unmatched junction bases: 12. The CDR3 has 17 residues.

The J gene is TRBJ1-2, the V gene TRBV28; D is unresolved. Germline assignment: CDR1 MDHEN and CDR2 SYDVKM. This CDR3 spans 11 amino acids. Deletions cut 8 bases from V and 3 bases from J, with 7 bases between. The CDR3 nucleotides read TGTGCCAGCTCGCGTGACTATGGCTACACCTTC. Translated, it gives CASSRDYGYTF.

The chain links TRBV28 to TRBJ2-1, with a possible D match to TRBD1 (6 bases). This CDR3 is built from 17 residues. Trimming took 6 bases from V and 0 from J, leaving 18 bases between them. The germline V gene encodes CDR1 MDHEN and CDR2 SYDVKM. CDR3 in amino acids: CASSRLTGTLSYNEQFF. The CDR3 nucleotides read TGTGCCAGCAGCCGGCTCACAGGGACCCTCTCCTACAATGAGCAGTTCTTC.

This clone appeared a single time. This sequence joins TRBV15 and TRBJ2-7, with D perhaps matching TRBD2 (5 bases). The ends were cut back, 3 bases at V and 3 bases at J, with 18 bases in the middle. There are 16 residues in the CDR3. Per the germline V gene, CDR1 is LNHNV and CDR2 is YYDKDF (reference sequence). Here the CDR3 DNA reads TGTGCCACCAGCAGTGTTAGCCGCGGGCCACTCTACGAGCAGTACTTC. Encoded protein: CATSSVSRGPLYEQYF.

The rearrangement joins TRBV7-8 to TRBJ2-5, with 8 bases fitting TRBD2. Germline CDR1 reads SGHVS; CDR2 reads FQNEAQ. V dropped 6 bases and J dropped 1; count of bases not matched to a gene: 4. This CDR3 has 14 amino acids. The CDR3 spells CASSSAGGQETQYF. The DNA for the CDR3 is TGTGCCAGCAGTAGCGCGGGAGGCCAAGAGACCCAGTACTTC.

In its sample, this clone was seen once. The chain has TRBV19 and TRBJ2-3; 11 positions match TRBD1. The CDR3 consists of 15 residues. V lost 5 bases and J lost 2; bases outside the gene matches: 3. Germline CDR1 reads LNHDA; CDR2 reads SQIVND (reference sequence). Written as DNA, the CDR3 is TGTGCCAGTAGTGGGGACAGGGGGATCACAGATACGCAGTATTTT. Protein product: CASSGDRGITDTQYF. Full variable domain (outside the CDR3, taken from reference TRBV19 and TRBJ2-3): DGGITQSPKYLFRKEGQNVTLSCEQNLNHDAMYWYRQDPGQGLRLIYYSQIVNDFQKGDIAEGYSVSREKKESFPLTVTSAQKNPTAFYLCASSGDRGITDTQYFGPGTRLTVL.

The gene calls are TRBV7-2 and TRBJ2-7, with a possible D match to TRBD1 (6 bases). V dropped 2 bases and J dropped 4 bases, with 15 bases sitting between them. CDR1 SGHTA and CDR2 FQGNSA come from the germline V gene. CDR3 length equals 15 residues. The CDR3 DNA reads TGTGCCAGCAGCTTACTTTTCAGGGGCCAGTACGAGCAGTACTTC. Its protein is CASSLLFRGQYEQYF.